The 27 T cell receptor beta chains in this list originate from one sample, sequenced in a study of blood T cell repertoires in COVID-19. Generated by immunoSEQ multiplex PCR, the TCRdb table keeps only in-frame clones and is missing some. The table shows 25,000 to 35,000 clones, with roughly 70% occurring only once. What was sequenced was peripheral blood. The receptors originated from a boy aged 2 to 10 with active or convalescent COVID-19.

The CDR3 loop reads CAISERTEAFF. The DNA of the CDR3 is TGTGCCATCAGTGAGCGGACTGAAGCTTTCTTT. This chain joins TRBV10-3 and TRBJ1-1; D unresolved. Germline-derived CDR1 and CDR2 are ENHRY and SYGVKD. The CDR3 covers 11 residues. Trimming pared 2 bases from V and 5 bases from J, leaving 3 bases between.

Only one count was recorded for this clone. The rearrangement links TRBV28 to TRBJ1-2; no reliable D call. Germline V gene lookup returns CDR1 MDHEN and CDR2 SYDVKM. The CDR3 length is 14 residues. The V end lost 6 bases, the J end lost 2 bases, and 13 bases lay between the germline ends. CDR3 protein: CASRRTDLNYGYTF. CDR3 in DNA: TGTGCCAGCAGGCGTACAGATTTGAACTATGGCTACACCTTC.

This chain links TRBV7-9 with TRBJ2-1; possibly TRBD2 for D (5 bases). Deletions cut 3 bases from V and 7 bases from J, with 13 bases between. The CDR3 has 14 amino acids. In germline, CDR1 is SEHNR, CDR2 FQNEAQ (reference sequence). The CDR3 spells CASSLRVGINEQFF. CDR3 nucleotide sequence: TGTGCCAGCAGCTTGAGGGTCGGCATTAATGAGCAGTTCTTC.

The V gene is TRBV4-1, the J gene TRBJ2-5; possibly TRBD1 for D (6 bases). Germline V gives CDR1 MGHRA, CDR2 YSYEKL. V was trimmed by 2 bases and J by 5 bases, leaving 18 bases between them. The CDR3 contains 16 residues. The DNA for the CDR3 is TGCGCCAGCAGCCAAACCGGGACAACCTACTCGGAGACCCAGTACTTC. Protein product: CASSQTGTTYSETQYF.

V and J are TRBV6-6 and TRBJ1-1, with D tentatively TRBD1 (6 bases). Trimming shortened V by 4 bases and J by 1 base, and 10 bases separated the two germline ends. This CDR3 has 14 residues. The germline V gene has CDR1 MNHNY and CDR2 SVGAGI (reference sequence). The CDR3 reads CASSWGTSNTEAFF. The CDR3 DNA reads as TGTGCCAGCAGTTGGGGGACATCGAACACTGAAGCTTTCTTT.

V is TRBV30 and J is TRBJ1-5; TRBD1 aligns across 8 bases. Losses at the gene ends were 5 bases for V and 2 bases for J; bases not matched to a gene: 8. CDR3 length equals 15 residues. The germline gives CDR1 GTSNPN, CDR2 SVGIG (reference sequence). The CDR3: CAWAGGPAGNQPQHF. CDR3 DNA: TGTGCCTGGGCAGGGGGCCCCGCGGGCAATCAGCCCCAGCATTTT.

The chain recombines TRBV28 with TRBJ2-6; perhaps TRBD1 as D (6 bases). CDR3 length: 16 amino acids. Germline V gene data show CDR1 as MDHEN and CDR2 as SYDVKM. V shed 5 bases and J shed 0 bases, with 11 bases lying between them. The CDR3: CASSPRTASGANVLTF. As DNA, the CDR3 is TGTGCCAGCAGTCCGCGGACAGCCTCTGGGGCCAACGTCCTGACTTTC.

The chain joins TRBV19 to TRBJ1-5; TRBD1 matches at 8 bases. Germline CDR1 LNHDA, CDR2 SQIVND (reference sequence). Germline trimming cut 1 base from V and 7 bases from J; bases unmatched to any gene: 9. The CDR3 totals 16 residues. DNA of the CDR3: TGTGCCAGTAGTATAGGGGCCTACAGGGGGAAGCAGCCCCAGCATTTT. Protein sequence: CASSIGAYRGKQPQHF.

The V call is TRBV7-9, the J call TRBJ2-7; D might be TRBD2 (6 bases). Germline V lookup: CDR1 SEHNR, CDR2 FQNEAQ (reference sequence). Deletions cut 5 bases from V and 7 bases from J, with 15 bases between. The CDR3 sequence is 13 residues long. The CDR3 bases are TGTGCCAGCAGCAGAATTGGAGGGCGTGAGCAGTACTTC. Its protein is CASSRIGGREQYF.

The chain uses TRBV2 and TRBJ2-1, with 8 bases identical to TRBD1. The trim removed 7 bases at V and 4 bases at J, leaving 6 bases unmatched. The germline gives CDR1 SNHLY, CDR2 FYNNEI. CDR3 size: 14 residues. CDR3 region: CASKSRDRYNEQFF. As DNA, the CDR3 is TGTGCCAGCAAAAGCCGGGACAGGTACAATGAGCAGTTCTTC.

In DNA, the CDR3 is TGTGCCAGTCAGGGGATAAGCTACGAGCAGTACTTC. Its translation is CASQGISYEQYF. The chain joins TRBV3-1 (or the pseudogene TRBV3-2) to TRBJ2-7; a possible D gene is TRBD1 (6 bases). The germline V gene has CDR1 LGHDT and CDR2 YNNKEL (reference sequence). Trimming took 9 bases from V and 3 from J, leaving 12 bases between them. CDR3 length equals 12 residues.

This rearrangement joins TRBV11-2 to TRBJ2-2, with D perhaps matching TRBD2 (7 bases). The CDR3 runs to 16 residues. The V and J ends lost 0 bases and 7 bases respectively, with 15 bases between them. Germline V gene data show CDR1 as SGHAT and CDR2 as FQNNGV. For the CDR3, the DNA is TGTGCCAGCAGCTTAGACCGGGGGGCCCCTCTCGGGGAGCTGTTTTTT. Its translation: CASSLDRGAPLGELFF.

The chain joins TRBV6-6 to TRBJ2-7; 8 bases align to TRBD1. Germline loops: CDR1 MNHNY, CDR2 SVGAGI (reference sequence). The CDR3 runs 14 residues. The junction had 9 bases not matched to a gene; V was cut back by 8 bases and J by 3 bases. CDR3 in amino acids: CASRLQGQVYEQYF. Here the CDR3 DNA reads TGTGCCAGCCGCTTACAGGGACAGGTCTACGAGCAGTACTTC.

In its sample, this clone was seen once. The V call is TRBV11-2, the J call TRBJ2-7; 9 bases agree with TRBD2. V trimming: 5 bases; J trimming: 2 bases; junction bases outside the gene matches: 10. Germline V gives CDR1 SGHAT, CDR2 FQNNGV. This CDR3 has 16 residues. The CDR3 here is CASSLGLARFTYEQYV. The CDR3 region has the DNA TGTGCCAGCAGCCTTGGACTAGCGCGTTTTACCTACGAGCAGTACGTC.

This clone was detected once. The chain uses TRBV18 and TRBJ1-5; D is unresolved. CDR3 length: 13 residues. Germline V gives CDR1 KGHSH, CDR2 LQKENI. Trimming removed 2 bases from V and 7 bases from J, with 9 bases in between. The CDR3 spells CASSPALRQPQHF. The CDR3 bases are TGTGCCAGCTCACCAGCCTTGAGGCAGCCCCAGCATTTT.

The gene calls are TRBV4-1 and TRBJ1-4; D is ambiguous. Trimming shortened V by 4 bases and J by 4 bases, and 10 bases separated the two germline ends. Germline values: CDR1 MGHRA, CDR2 YSYEKL. There are 14 residues in the CDR3. CDR3 in amino acids: CASSPLRNNEKLFF. The CDR3 DNA follows: TGCGCCAGCAGCCCCCTGCGGAATAATGAAAAACTGTTTTTT.

The rearrangement uses TRBV6-2 or TRBV6-3 and TRBJ2-5; no clear D gene. The V end was cut by 5 bases, the J end by 5 bases, with 9 bases between. There are 12 residues in the CDR3. Germline-derived CDR1 and CDR2 are MNHEY and SVGEGT. CDR3 DNA: TGTGCCAGCAGTGCCGCGGAGGAGACCCAGTACTTC. Its protein product is CASSAAEETQYF.

This clone was detected a few times. The V call is TRBV5-5, the J call TRBJ2-4; maybe TRBD2 (5 bases). The CDR3 is 15 residues long. Looked up from germline, CDR1 is SGHKS and CDR2 is YYEKEE (reference sequence). V shed 3 bases and J shed 3 bases, with 13 bases lying between them. The CDR3: CASSSRGTVKNIQYF. The CDR3 DNA follows: TGTGCCAGCAGCTCCCGGGGTACGGTCAAAAACATTCAGTACTTC.

The chain carries TRBV15 and TRBJ2-5, with D perhaps matching TRBD1 (5 bases). The CDR3 is 19 residues long. Trimming cost V 1 base and J 5 bases, with 26 bases left between them. The germline CDR1 and CDR2 sequences are LNHNV and YYDKDF (reference sequence). This CDR3 is CATSRVSPVVSAAGETQYF. The CDR3 nucleotides read TGTGCCACCAGCAGAGTATCCCCAGTGGTGTCAGCTGCAGGGGAGACCCAGTACTTC. Using reference TRBV15 and TRBJ2-5 for the parts outside the CDR3, the full variable domain is DAMVIQNPRYQVTQFGKPVTLSCSQTLNHNVMYWYQQKSSQAPKLLFHYYDKDFNNEADTPDNFQSRRPNTSFCFLDIRSPGLGDTAMYLCATSRVSPVVSAAGETQYFGPGTRLLVL.

The chain carries TRBV28 and TRBJ2-2; 8 nucleotides agree with TRBD1. Germline assignment: CDR1 MDHEN and CDR2 SYDVKM. This CDR3 contains 18 residues. The junction had 18 bases not matched to a gene; V was cut back by 6 bases and J by 6 bases. The CDR3: CASSPLGDRKGRAGELFF. The CDR3 DNA follows: TGTGCCAGCAGCCCCCTCGGGGACAGGAAGGGAAGAGCCGGGGAGCTGTTTTTT.

J is TRBJ2-4 and V is TRBV25-1, with 7 bases lining up with TRBD1. Unmatched junction bases numbered 3, after V lost 8 bases and J lost 8 bases. This CDR3 region has 11 residues. Looked up from germline, CDR1 is MGHDK and CDR2 is SYGVNS. In nucleotides, the CDR3 is TGTGCCAGCGCAGGGGGACACATTCAGTACTTC. Translation gives CASAGGHIQYF.

V and J are TRBV6-2 or TRBV6-3 and TRBJ2-7, with a tentative D call TRBD2 (6 bases). The CDR3 is 17 residues long. Germline V gene sequence: CDR1 MNHEY, CDR2 SVGEGT. Trimming took 4 bases from V and 4 from J, leaving 23 bases between them. The CDR3 loop reads CASSSHLLAEGRYEQYF. CDR3 in DNA: TGTGCCAGCAGTTCCCACCTCCTCGCGGAGGGACGGTACGAGCAGTACTTC.

The chain joins TRBV2 to TRBJ2-7; D is unresolved. CDR3 length: 11 residues. Looked up from germline, CDR1 is SNHLY and CDR2 is FYNNEI. V lost 4 bases, J lost 6 bases, and 7 bases lay in between. The CDR3 DNA follows: TGTGCCAGCAGTGGTCTAAGCGAGCAGTACTTC. It encodes CASSGLSEQYF.

The chain couples TRBV5-1 to TRBJ2-3; D might be TRBD2 (6 bases). Germline V gene lookup returns CDR1 SGHRS and CDR2 YFSETQ. Trimming removed 1 base from V and 1 base from J, with 13 bases in between. This CDR3 is 16 amino acids long. For the CDR3, the DNA is TGCGCCAGCAGCTTGCGGGGGAGCCCGGGCACAGATACGCAGTATTTT. Translated, it gives CASSLRGSPGTDTQYF.

This clone has only a few counts. The rearrangement uses TRBV7-2 and TRBJ1-6, with TRBD1 identical over 10 bases. CDR1 SGHTA and CDR2 FQGNSA come from the germline V gene. The CDR3 contains 17 residues. Losses at the gene ends were 5 bases for V and 9 bases for J; bases not matched to a gene: 13. The DNA of the CDR3 is TGTGCCAGCAGCCGGGACAGGGGAGGTCTCGGGGGTTCACCCCTCCACTTT. Translating gives CASSRDRGGLGGSPLHF.

The chain links TRBV9 to TRBJ1-6; D gene ambiguous. CDR3 length: 12 residues. Germline V lookup: CDR1 SGDLS, CDR2 YYNGEE. V shed 1 base and J shed 10 bases, with 6 bases lying between them. CDR3 nucleotides: TGTGCCAGCAGCGTAACAAACTCACCCCTCCACTTT. Its translation: CASSVTNSPLHF.

The chain recombines TRBV6-5 with TRBJ1-1; D unclear. The length of the CDR3 is 15 residues. Trimming shortened V by 6 bases and J by 2 bases, and 16 bases separated the two germline ends. Germline assignment: CDR1 MNHEY and CDR2 SVGAGI. CDR3 residues: CASRLTAGINTEAFF. The CDR3 bases are TGTGCCAGCAGACTGACCGCGGGTATCAACACTGAAGCTTTCTTT.